Presented here are 18 T cell receptor beta chains from one specimen sequenced in a study of blood T cells in healthy people across ages. The use of a sample-barcoded 5' primer and a J-beta primer mix characterized a second PCR of about 7 to 12 cycles. TCRdb re-analysed the 5' RACE reads in MiXCR, keeping a single row per CDR3 protein. Seen here are 630,000 or so distinct CDR3 sequences, roughly 32% observed once, and the top ten hold 15%. The source material was blood. The origin of the receptors is a woman at least 80 years old in good health.

This clonotype was found many times. The chain joins TRBV28 to TRBJ2-1; D ambiguous. Germline V CDR1 and CDR2: MDHEN, SYDVKM. Between the trimmed V and J ends, which lost 4 bases and 8 bases, there was a span of 6 bases. The CDR3 loop spans 11 amino acids. The CDR3 region is CASSSYDEQFF. The CDR3 bases are TGTGCCAGCAGTTCGTACGATGAGCAGTTCTTC.

The CDR3 protein is CASSYRRVEQYF. DNA of the CDR3: TGTGCCAGCAGTTACCGACGGGTCGAGCAGTACTTC. The J gene is TRBJ2-7, the V gene TRBV6-6; D is undetermined. Germline V CDR1 and CDR2: MNHNY, SVGAGI (reference sequence). The CDR3 contains 12 residues. V lost 2 bases and J lost 6, with 8 bases in between.

Concerning this clonotype: A much larger clone differs by one base, so this may be a read error. The chain employs TRBV3-1 and TRBJ2-4; tentatively, D is TRBD1 or TRBD2 (5 bases each). The ends were cut back, 4 bases at V and 0 bases at J, with 7 bases in the middle. The germline V gene encodes CDR1 LGHDT and CDR2 YNNKEL (reference sequence). The CDR3 is made up of 14 amino acids. The CDR3 loop reads CASSRDVAKNIQYF. In DNA form, the CDR3 reads TGTGCCAGCAGCCGGGACGTAGCCAAAAACATTCAGTACTTC.

This clonotype has a handful of counts. Given a much more abundant clone one base away, this may be a read error. The chain recombines TRBV7-8 with TRBJ2-1; unclear D gene. Between the trimmed V and J ends, which lost 7 bases and 6 bases, there was a span of 4 bases. The CDR3 extends over 10 amino acids. Germline-derived CDR1 and CDR2 are SGHVS and FQNEAQ. The CDR3 spells CASTRNEQFF. CDR3 nucleotide sequence: TGTGCCAGCACCCGCAATGAGCAGTTCTTC.

This clonotype came up a few times. The rearrangement links TRBV11-2 to TRBJ2-7; D may be TRBD2 (5 bases). Trimming pared 2 bases from V and 2 bases from J, leaving 7 bases between. This CDR3 is built from 13 residues. CDR1 and CDR2 (germline): SGHAT, FQNNGV. The CDR3 DNA reads TGTGCCAGCAGCTTAAGACTAACCTACGAGCAGTACTTC. Amino acids: CASSLRLTYEQYF.

This clonotype appeared many times. The chain uses TRBV4-1 and TRBJ2-1; maybe TRBD2 (6 bases). V lost 4 bases and J 4 bases, leaving 17 bases between the germline ends. The CDR3 has 16 amino acids. The V gene's germline CDR1 is MGHRA and CDR2 YSYEKL. CDR3 loop: CASSPRSGGVYNEQFF. In DNA form, the CDR3 reads TGCGCCAGCAGCCCAAGATCCGGGGGTGTATACAATGAGCAGTTCTTC.

The rearrangement uses TRBV6-6 and TRBJ1-5, with D maybe TRBD1 (6 bases). The germline V and J ends were trimmed by 6 bases and 11 bases, with 14 bases remaining between them. The CDR3 consists of 12 residues. CDR1 and CDR2 from the germline V gene are MNHNY and SVGAGI (reference sequence). This CDR3 reads CASSPGTTAQHF. In DNA form, the CDR3 reads TGTGCCAGCAGCCCTGGGACAACGGCCCAGCATTTT.

This clonotype showed up just a few times. This chain links TRBV28 with TRBJ1-5, with D possibly matching TRBD1 (5 bases). V was shortened by 5 bases and J by 4 bases, with 15 bases between the two germline ends. Germline V gene lookup returns CDR1 MDHEN and CDR2 SYDVKM. The CDR3 spans 15 residues. The CDR3 region has the DNA TGTGCCAGCAGTCCTCCGGGACGGCCTAATCAGCCCCAGCATTTT. Translated: CASSPPGRPNQPQHF.

V and J are TRBV7-9 and TRBJ2-2; D is unresolved. CDR3 length: 15 residues. V dropped 5 bases and J dropped 0 bases, with 10 bases sitting between them. The germline V gene has CDR1 SEHNR and CDR2 FQNEAQ (reference sequence). The CDR3 protein is CASSPDRANTGELFF. For the CDR3, the DNA is TGTGCCAGCAGCCCTGACCGAGCGAACACCGGGGAGCTGTTTTTT.

The CDR3 region has the DNA TGCAGTGCTAGACCGGGACTAGGATCCTACGAGCAGTACTTC. Residues: CSARPGLGSYEQYF. The chain joins TRBV20-1 to TRBJ2-7; 8 bases fit TRBD2. This CDR3 is built from 14 residues. The V and J ends lost 2 bases and 1 base, in that order; junction bases with no gene match: 4. Germline V CDR1 and CDR2: DFQATT, SNEGSKA (reference sequence).

The genes are TRBV7-9 and TRBJ2-1; TRBD1 matches 9 bases. V shed 7 bases, J shed 4 bases, and the junction held 8 bases outside the gene matches. CDR1 and CDR2 from the germline V gene are SEHNR and FQNEAQ (reference sequence). CDR3 length: 15 amino acids. The CDR3 loop is CASKPGQGVYNEQFF. DNA for the CDR3: TGTGCCAGCAAACCGGGACAGGGAGTATACAATGAGCAGTTCTTC. Full variable domain (rest looked up from reference TRBV7-9 and TRBJ2-1): DTGVSQNPRHKITKRGQNVTFRCDPISEHNRLYWYRQTLGQGPEFLTYFQNEAQLEKSRLLSDRFSAERPKGSFSTLEIQRTEQGDSAMYLCASKPGQGVYNEQFFGPGTRLTVL.

The CDR3 DNA is TGTGCCAGCAGTTTATCGATCGGCGGGGCACCCTACAATGAGCAGTTCTTC. Encoded protein: CASSLSIGGAPYNEQFF. This chain connects TRBV27 to TRBJ2-1; the D gene is possibly TRBD2 (6 bases). Trimming took off 0 bases at V and 2 bases at J, with 14 bases between the two ends. The CDR3 spans 17 residues. Germline CDR1 MNHEY, CDR2 SMNVEV (reference sequence).

This clonotype was counted many times. V gene TRBV6-5 combines with J gene TRBJ1-2, with 8 bases that match TRBD1. Looked up from germline, CDR1 is MNHEY and CDR2 is SVGAGI. The V segment lost 9 bases and the J segment 10 bases; nucleotides outside the gene matches: 13. The CDR3 runs to 13 residues. The CDR3 loop is CASRRGQALPYTF. For the CDR3, the DNA is TGTGCCAGTCGAAGGGGACAGGCTTTACCCTACACCTTC.

Many counts were recorded for this clonotype. V is TRBV20-1 and J is TRBJ2-7; D perhaps matches TRBD2 (5 bases). This CDR3 has 14 amino acids. V lost 4 bases and J 0 bases, leaving 13 bases between the germline ends. Germline values: CDR1 DFQATT, CDR2 SNEGSKA (reference sequence). As DNA, the CDR3 is TGCAGTGCTACCGGGGTAGCCACCTCCTACGAGCAGTACTTC. It yields the protein CSATGVATSYEQYF.

This clonotype has a count of ten or more. Written as DNA, the CDR3 is TGTGCCAGCAGTGATCATTCGAGTATGAGGGCGCGAGAGCAGTACTTC. This codes for CASSDHSSMRAREQYF. The V call is TRBV6-6, the J call TRBJ2-7; D may be TRBD2 (5 bases). The CDR3 is 16 residues long. The V gene lost 5 bases and the J gene lost 7 bases, with 24 bases spanning the gap. CDR1 and CDR2 (germline): MNHNY, SVGAGI (reference sequence).

This clonotype has just a few counts. Being one base from a much bigger clone, this may be a read error. The V and J genes are TRBV5-1 and TRBJ2-5; TRBD2 is a possible D gene (6 bases). The CDR3 loop spans 15 amino acids. Germline V gene sequence: CDR1 SGHRS, CDR2 YFSETQ. This CDR3 reads CVSSLAGTSYNEQYF. CDR3 DNA sequence: TGCGTCAGCAGCTTGGCCGGGACTTCTTACAATGAGCAGTACTTC.

V usage is TRBV20-1 and J usage is TRBJ1-5, with D maybe TRBD1 (6 bases). The germline gives CDR1 DFQATT, CDR2 SNEGSKA (reference sequence). V lost 0 bases to trimming and J lost 3 bases, with 21 bases between them. This CDR3 spans 18 amino acids. The CDR3 loop is CSARDKGPGHIFNQPQHF. The CDR3 nucleotides read TGCAGTGCTAGAGATAAGGGTCCGGGACACATCTTCAATCAGCCCCAGCATTTT.

This clonotype was picked up one time. This chain links TRBV7-9 with TRBJ1-2; the match to TRBD1 covers 7 bases. The trim removed 5 bases at V and 5 bases at J, leaving 11 bases unmatched. The CDR3 is 15 residues long. Germline V gene data show CDR1 as SEHNR and CDR2 as FQNEAQ (reference sequence). The CDR3, as DNA: TGTGCCAGCAGCACCACAGGGGAGTCTGAGTATGGCTACACCTTC. Amino acid sequence: CASSTTGESEYGYTF.